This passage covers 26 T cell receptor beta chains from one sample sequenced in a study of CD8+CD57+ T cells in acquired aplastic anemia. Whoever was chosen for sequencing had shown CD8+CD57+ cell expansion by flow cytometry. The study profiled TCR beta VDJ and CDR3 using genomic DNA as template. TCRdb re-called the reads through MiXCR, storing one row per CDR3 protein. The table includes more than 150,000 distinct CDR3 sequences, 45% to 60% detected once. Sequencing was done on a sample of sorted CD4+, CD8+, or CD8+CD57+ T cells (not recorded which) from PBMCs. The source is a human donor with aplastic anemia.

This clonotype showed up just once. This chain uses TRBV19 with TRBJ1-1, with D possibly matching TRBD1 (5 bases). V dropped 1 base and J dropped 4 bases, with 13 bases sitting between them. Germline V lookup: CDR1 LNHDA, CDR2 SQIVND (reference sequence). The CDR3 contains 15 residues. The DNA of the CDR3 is TGTGCCAGTAGTATAGTCATCGGGGCGGGCACTGAAGCTTTCTTT. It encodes CASSIVIGAGTEAFF.

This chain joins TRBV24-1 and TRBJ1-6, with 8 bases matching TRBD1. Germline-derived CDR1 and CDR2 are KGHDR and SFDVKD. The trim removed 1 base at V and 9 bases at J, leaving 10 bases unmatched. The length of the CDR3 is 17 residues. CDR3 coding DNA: TGTGCCACCAGTGATTTATATGGACAGGGTGTAGCTTCACCCCTCCACTTT. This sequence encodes CATSDLYGQGVASPLHF.

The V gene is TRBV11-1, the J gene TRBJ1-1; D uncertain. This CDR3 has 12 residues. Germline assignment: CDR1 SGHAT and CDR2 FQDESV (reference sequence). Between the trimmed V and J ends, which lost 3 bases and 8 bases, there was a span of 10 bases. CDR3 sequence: CASSFGVYEAFF. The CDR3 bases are TGTGCCAGCAGCTTCGGGGTTTACGAAGCTTTCTTT.

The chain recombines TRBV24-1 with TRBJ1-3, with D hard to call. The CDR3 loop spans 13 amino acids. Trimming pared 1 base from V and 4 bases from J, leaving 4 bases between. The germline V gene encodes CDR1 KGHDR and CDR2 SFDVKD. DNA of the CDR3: TGTGCCACCAGTGATTTTAGGGGAAACACCATATATTTT. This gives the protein CATSDFRGNTIYF.

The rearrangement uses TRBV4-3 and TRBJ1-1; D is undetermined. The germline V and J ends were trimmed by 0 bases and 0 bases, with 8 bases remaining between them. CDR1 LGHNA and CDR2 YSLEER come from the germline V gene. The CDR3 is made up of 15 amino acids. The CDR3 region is CASSQERSMNTEAFF. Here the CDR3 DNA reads TGCGCCAGCAGCCAAGAGAGGTCCATGAACACTGAAGCTTTCTTT.

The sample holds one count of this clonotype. The CDR3, as DNA: TGTGCCAGCAGCCTTCTAGCGGGGGGCTTCAGCTCCTACGAGCAGTACTTC. It translates to CASSLLAGGFSSYEQYF. The chain carries TRBV11-2 and TRBJ2-7; 11 bases are a match to TRBD2. The CDR3 extends over 17 amino acids. Trimming at V came to 5 bases and at J to 0 bases, leaving 9 bases not matched to a gene. Looked up from germline, CDR1 is SGHAT and CDR2 is FQNNGV.

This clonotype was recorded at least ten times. As DNA, the CDR3 is TGCGCCAGCAGCCAAGTTAAAGAGGGGGGAGGGGACTATGGCTACACCTTC. It yields the protein CASSQVKEGGGDYGYTF. V usage is TRBV4-1 and J usage is TRBJ1-2; TRBD1 is a possible D gene (6 bases). Deletions cut 1 base from V and 3 bases from J, with 18 bases between. This CDR3 has 17 residues. Germline assignment: CDR1 MGHRA and CDR2 YSYEKL.

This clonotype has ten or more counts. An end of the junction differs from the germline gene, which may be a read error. The CDR3 reads CASSPGLGEPQYF. CDR3 nucleotide sequence: TGTGCTAGCAGCCCCGGACTAGGAGAGCCCCAGTACTTC. This chain connects TRBV7-7 to TRBJ2-5, with 7 bases lining up with TRBD2. From germline, CDR1 is SSHAT and CDR2 FNYEAQ (reference sequence). The length of the CDR3 is 13 residues.

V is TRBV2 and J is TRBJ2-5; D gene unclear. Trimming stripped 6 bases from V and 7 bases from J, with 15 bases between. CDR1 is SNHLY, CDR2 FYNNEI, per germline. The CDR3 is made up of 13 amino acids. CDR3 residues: CASSGGGPWTQYF. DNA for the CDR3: TGTGCCAGCAGCGGCGGTGGGCCGTGGACCCAGTACTTC.

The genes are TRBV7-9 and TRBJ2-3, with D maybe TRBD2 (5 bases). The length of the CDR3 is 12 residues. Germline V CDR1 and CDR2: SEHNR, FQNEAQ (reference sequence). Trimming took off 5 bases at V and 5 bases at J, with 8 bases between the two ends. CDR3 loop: CASSRRVDTQYF. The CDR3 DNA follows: TGTGCCAGCAGCCGGCGGGTAGATACGCAGTATTTT.

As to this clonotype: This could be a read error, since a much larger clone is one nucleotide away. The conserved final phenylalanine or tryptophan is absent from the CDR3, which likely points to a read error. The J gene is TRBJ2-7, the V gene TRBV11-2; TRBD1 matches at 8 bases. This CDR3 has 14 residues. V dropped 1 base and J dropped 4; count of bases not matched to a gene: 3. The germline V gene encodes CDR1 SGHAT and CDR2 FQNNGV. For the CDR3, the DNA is TGTGCCAGCAGCTTAGGCGGACAGGGTTACGAGCAGTACCTC. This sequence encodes CASSLGGQGYEQYL.

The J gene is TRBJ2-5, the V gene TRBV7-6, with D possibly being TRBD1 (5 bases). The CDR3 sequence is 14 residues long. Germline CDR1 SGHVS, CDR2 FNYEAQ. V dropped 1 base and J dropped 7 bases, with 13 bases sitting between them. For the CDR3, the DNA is TGTGCCAGCAGCTTAGAAGGGGCTCGAGTGACCCAGTACTTC. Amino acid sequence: CASSLEGARVTQYF.

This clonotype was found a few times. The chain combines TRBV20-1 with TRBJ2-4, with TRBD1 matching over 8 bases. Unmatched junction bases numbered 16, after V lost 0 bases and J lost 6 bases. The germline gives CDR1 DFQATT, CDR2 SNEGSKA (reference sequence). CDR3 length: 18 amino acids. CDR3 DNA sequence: TGCAGTGCTAGAGATCGGAAGTTCGGGACAGGACTTATAAACATTCAGTACTTC. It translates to CSARDRKFGTGLINIQYF.

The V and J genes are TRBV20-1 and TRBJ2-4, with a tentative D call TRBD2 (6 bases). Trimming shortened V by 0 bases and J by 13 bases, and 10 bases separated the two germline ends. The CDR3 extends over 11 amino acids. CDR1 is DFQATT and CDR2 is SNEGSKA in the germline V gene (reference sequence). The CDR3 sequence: CSARDRREQYF. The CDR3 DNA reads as TGCAGTGCTAGAGACAGGAGGGAACAGTACTTC.

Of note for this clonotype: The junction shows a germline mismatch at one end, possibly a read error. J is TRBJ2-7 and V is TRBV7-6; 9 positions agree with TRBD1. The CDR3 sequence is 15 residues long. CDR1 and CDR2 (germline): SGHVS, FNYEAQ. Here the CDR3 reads CASSAGTGPTYEQYF. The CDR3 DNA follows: TGTGCTAGCAGCGCCGGGACAGGGCCTACCTACGAGCAGTACTTC.

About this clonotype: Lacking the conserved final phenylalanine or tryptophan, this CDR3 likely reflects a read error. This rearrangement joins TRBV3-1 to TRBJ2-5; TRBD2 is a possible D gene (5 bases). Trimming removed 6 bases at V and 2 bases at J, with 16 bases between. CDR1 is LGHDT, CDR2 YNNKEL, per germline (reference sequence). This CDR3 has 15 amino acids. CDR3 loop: CASSRPTRVQETQYV. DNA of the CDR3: TGTGCCAGCAGTCGCCCTACGAGGGTACAAGAGACCCAGTACGTC.

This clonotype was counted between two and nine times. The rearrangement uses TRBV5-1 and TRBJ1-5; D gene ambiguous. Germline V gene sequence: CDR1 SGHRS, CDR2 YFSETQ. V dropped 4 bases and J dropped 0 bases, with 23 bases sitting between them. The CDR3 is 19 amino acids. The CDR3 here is CASSTNDRVKGLSNQPQHF. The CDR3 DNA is TGCGCCAGCAGCACGAATGATAGGGTTAAAGGTCTTAGCAATCAGCCCCAGCATTTT.

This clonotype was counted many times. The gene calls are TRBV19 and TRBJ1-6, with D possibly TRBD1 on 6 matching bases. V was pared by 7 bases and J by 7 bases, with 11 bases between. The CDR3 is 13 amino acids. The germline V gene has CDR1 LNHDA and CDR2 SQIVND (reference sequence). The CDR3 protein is CASKETGNSPLHF. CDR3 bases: TGTGCCAGTAAGGAAACAGGGAATTCACCCCTCCACTTT.

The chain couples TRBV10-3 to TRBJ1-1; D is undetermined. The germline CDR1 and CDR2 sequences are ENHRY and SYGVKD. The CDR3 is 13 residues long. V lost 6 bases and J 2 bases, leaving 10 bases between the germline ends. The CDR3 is CAIREERNTEAFF. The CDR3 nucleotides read TGTGCCATCAGGGAGGAGAGAAACACTGAAGCTTTCTTT.

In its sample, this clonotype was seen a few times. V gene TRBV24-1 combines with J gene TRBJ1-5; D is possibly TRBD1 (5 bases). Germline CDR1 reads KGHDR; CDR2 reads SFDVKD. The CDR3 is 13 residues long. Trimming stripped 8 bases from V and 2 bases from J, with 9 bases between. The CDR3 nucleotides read TGTGCCACCAACCGGGACGGCAATCAGCCCCAGCATTTT. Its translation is CATNRDGNQPQHF.

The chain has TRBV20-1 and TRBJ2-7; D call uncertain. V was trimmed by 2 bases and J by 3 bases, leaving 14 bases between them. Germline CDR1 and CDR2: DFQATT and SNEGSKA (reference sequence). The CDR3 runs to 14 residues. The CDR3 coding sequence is TGCAGTGCTAGATCCCACACATCTATCTACGAGCAGTACTTC. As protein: CSARSHTSIYEQYF.

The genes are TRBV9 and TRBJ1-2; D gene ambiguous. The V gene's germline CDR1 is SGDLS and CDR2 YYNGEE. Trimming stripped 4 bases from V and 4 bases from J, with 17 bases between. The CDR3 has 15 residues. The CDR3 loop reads CASSIGVAPSYGYTF. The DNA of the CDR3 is TGTGCCAGCAGCATCGGGGTCGCCCCAAGCTATGGCTACACCTTC.

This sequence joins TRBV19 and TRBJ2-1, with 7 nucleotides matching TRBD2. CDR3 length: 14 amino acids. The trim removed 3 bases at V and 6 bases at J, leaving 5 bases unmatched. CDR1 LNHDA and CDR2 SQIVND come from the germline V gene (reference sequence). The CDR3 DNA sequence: TGTGCCAGTAGTATCGGACTAGTGGGCAATGAGCAGTTCTTC. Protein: CASSIGLVGNEQFF.

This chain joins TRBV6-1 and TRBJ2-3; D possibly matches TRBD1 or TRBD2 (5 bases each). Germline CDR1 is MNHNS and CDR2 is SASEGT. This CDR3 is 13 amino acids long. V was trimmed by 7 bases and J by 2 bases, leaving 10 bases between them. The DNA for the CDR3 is TGTGCCAGCACCCCGGGGACCACAGATACGCAGTATTTT. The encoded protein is CASTPGTTDTQYF.

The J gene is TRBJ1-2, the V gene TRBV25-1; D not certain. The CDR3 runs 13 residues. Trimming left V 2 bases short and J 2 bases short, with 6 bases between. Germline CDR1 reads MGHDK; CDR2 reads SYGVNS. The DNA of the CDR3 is TGTGCCAGCAGTGAAACGGAGAACTATGGCTACACCTTC. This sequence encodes CASSETENYGYTF.

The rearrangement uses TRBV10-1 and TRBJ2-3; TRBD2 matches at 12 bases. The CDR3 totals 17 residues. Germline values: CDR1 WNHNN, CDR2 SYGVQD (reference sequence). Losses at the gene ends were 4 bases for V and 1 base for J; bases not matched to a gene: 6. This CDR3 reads CASSAPGLAGRTDTQYF. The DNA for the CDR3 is TGCGCCAGCAGTGCCCCCGGACTAGCGGGACGCACAGATACGCAGTATTTT.